The subject of this entry is one T cell receptor (beta chain). Sequenced by immunoSEQ multiplex PCR; TCRdb stores in-frame clones only, minus some. In the table there are 30,000 to 35,000 clones, about 80% of which are singletons. The data stem from a study of blood T cell repertoires in COVID-19. About the research overall: There were acute and convalescent COVID-19 samples, and they came from the United States, Italy and Spain. Sample material is recorded as cDNA or gDNA derived from T cells, B-cell-depleted T cells, or PBMCs.

The CDR3 consists of 15 residues. CDR1 is MNHEY, CDR2 SVGEGT, per germline. V was pared by 6 bases and J by 7 bases, with 16 bases between. The chain links TRBV6-2 or TRBV6-3 to TRBJ1-6, with no clear D. The receptor was derived from a man aged 45 to 65 with acute or convalescent COVID-19. Sequenced input: peripheral blood. The CDR3 DNA reads as TGTGCCAGCAGCTTCATCGAGGGTGGGAATTCACCCCTCCACTTT. It translates to CASSFIEGGNSPLHF.